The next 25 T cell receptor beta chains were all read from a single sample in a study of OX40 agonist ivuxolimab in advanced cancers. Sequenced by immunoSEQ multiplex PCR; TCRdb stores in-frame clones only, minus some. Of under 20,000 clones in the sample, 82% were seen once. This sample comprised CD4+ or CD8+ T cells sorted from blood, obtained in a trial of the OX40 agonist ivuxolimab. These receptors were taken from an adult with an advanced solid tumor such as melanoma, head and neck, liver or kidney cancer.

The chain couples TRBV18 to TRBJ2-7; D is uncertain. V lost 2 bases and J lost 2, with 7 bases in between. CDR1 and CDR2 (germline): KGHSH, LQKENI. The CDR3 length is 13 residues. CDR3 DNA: TGTGCCAGCTCACCAGCCAGGACCTACGAGCAGTACTTC. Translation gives CASSPARTYEQYF.

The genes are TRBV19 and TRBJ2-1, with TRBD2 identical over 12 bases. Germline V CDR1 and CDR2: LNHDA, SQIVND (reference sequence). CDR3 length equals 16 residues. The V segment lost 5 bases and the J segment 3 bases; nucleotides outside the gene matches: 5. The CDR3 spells CASSARTSGDYNEQFF. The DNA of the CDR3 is TGTGCCAGTAGTGCCCGGACTAGCGGGGACTACAATGAGCAGTTCTTC.

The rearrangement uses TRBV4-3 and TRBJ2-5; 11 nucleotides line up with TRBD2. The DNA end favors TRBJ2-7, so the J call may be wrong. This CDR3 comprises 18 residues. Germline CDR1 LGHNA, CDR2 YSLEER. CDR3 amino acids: CASSQDSLAGGPDYEQYF. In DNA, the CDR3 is TGCGCCAGCAGCCAAGATTCGCTAGCGGGAGGCCCGGATTACGAGCAGTACTTC.

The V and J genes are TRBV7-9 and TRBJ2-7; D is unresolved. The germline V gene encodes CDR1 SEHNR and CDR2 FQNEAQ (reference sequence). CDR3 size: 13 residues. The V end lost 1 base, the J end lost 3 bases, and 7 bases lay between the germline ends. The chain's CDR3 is CASSLGGYYEQYF. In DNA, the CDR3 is TGTGCCAGCAGCTTAGGTGGTTACTACGAGCAGTACTTC.

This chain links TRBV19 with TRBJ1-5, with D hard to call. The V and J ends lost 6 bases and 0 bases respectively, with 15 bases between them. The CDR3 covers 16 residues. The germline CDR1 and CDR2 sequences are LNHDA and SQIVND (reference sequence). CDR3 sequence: CASRSGENYSNQPQHF. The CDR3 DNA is TGTGCCAGTAGATCTGGGGAGAACTATAGCAATCAGCCCCAGCATTTT.

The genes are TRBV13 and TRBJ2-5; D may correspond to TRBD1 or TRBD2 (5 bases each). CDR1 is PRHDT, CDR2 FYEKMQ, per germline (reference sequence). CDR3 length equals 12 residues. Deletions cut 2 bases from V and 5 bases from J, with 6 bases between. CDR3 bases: TGTGCCAGCAGCTTATGGGGGGAGACCCAGTACTTC. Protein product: CASSLWGETQYF. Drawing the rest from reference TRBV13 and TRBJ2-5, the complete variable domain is AAGVIQSPRHLIKEKRETATLKCYPIPRHDTVYWYQQGPGQDPQFLISFYEKMQSDKGSIPDRFSAQQFSDYHSELNMSSLELGDSALYFCASSLWGETQYFGPGTRLLVL.

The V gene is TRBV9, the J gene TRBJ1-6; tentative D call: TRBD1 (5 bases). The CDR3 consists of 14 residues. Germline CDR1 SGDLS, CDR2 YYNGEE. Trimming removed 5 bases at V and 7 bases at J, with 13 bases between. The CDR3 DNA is TGTGCCAGCAGTTTCCGGGACGTAAATTCACCCCTCCACTTT. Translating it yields CASSFRDVNSPLHF.

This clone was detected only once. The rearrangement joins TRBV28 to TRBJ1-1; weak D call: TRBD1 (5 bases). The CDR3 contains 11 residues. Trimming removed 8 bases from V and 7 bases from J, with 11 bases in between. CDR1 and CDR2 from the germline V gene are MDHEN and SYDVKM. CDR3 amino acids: CASAGLVEAFF. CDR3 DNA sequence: TGTGCCAGCGCAGGGCTCGTTGAAGCTTTCTTT.

DNA for the CDR3: TGTGCCAGCAGCTTCTCCGGGACAGGTTTATCGGGCTACACCTTC. Translated: CASSFSGTGLSGYTF. This chain uses TRBV5-4 with TRBJ1-2; 8 bases align to TRBD1. The length of the CDR3 is 15 residues. V was clipped by 2 bases and J by 8 bases; unmatched bases: 11. Germline CDR1 SGHNT, CDR2 YYREEE (reference sequence).

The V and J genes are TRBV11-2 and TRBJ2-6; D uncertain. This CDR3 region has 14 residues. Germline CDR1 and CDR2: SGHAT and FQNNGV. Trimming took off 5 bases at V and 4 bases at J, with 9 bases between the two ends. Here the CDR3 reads CASSGDPGANVLTF. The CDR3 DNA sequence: TGTGCCAGCAGCGGGGATCCAGGGGCCAACGTCCTGACTTTC.

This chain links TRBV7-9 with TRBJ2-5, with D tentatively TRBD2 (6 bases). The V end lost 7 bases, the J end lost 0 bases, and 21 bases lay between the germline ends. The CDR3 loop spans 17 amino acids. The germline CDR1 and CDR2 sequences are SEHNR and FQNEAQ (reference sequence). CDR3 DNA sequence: TGTGCCAGCACTCTAGGGTGGAGGGGCAGTCACCAAGAGACCCAGTACTTC. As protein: CASTLGWRGSHQETQYF.

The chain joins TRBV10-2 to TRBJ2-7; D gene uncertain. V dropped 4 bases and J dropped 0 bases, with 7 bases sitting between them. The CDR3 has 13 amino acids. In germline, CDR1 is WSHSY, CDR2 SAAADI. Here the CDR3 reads CASSATLSYEQYF. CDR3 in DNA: TGCGCCAGCAGTGCTACACTCTCCTACGAGCAGTACTTC.

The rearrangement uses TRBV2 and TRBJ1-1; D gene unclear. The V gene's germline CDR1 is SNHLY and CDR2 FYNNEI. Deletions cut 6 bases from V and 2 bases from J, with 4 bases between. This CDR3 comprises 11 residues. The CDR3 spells CASRINTEAFF. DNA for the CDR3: TGTGCCAGCAGGATAAACACTGAAGCTTTCTTT.

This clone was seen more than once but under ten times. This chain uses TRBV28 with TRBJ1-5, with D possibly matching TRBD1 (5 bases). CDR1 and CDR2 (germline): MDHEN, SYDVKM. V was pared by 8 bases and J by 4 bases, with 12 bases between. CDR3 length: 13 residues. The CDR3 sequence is CASCGTLNQPQHF. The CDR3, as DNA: TGTGCCAGCTGCGGGACCCTTAATCAGCCCCAGCATTTT. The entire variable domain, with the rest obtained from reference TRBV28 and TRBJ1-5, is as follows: DVKVTQSSRYLVKRTGEKVFLECVQDMDHENMFWYRQDPGLGLRLIYFSYDVKMKEKGDIPEGYSVSREKKERFSLILESASTNQTSMYLCASCGTLNQPQHFGDGTRLSIL.

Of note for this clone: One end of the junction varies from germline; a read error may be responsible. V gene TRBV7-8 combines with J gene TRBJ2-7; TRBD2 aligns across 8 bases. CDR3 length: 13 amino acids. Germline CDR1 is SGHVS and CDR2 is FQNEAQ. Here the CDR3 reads CASSLGISGAYQF. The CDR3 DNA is TGTGCCAGCAGCTTAGGTATTAGCGGGGCATATCAATTC.

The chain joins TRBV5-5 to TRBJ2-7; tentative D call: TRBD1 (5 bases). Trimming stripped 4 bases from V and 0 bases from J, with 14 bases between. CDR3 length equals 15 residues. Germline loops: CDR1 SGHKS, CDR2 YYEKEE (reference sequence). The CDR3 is CASSRTQESSYEQYF. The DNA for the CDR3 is TGTGCCAGCAGCAGGACACAGGAAAGCTCCTACGAGCAGTACTTC.

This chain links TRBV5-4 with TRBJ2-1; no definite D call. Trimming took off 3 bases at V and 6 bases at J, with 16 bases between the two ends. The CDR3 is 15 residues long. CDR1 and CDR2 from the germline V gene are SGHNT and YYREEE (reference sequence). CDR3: CASSSRARALNEQFF. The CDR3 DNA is TGTGCCAGCAGCTCCCGGGCCCGGGCCCTCAATGAGCAGTTCTTC.

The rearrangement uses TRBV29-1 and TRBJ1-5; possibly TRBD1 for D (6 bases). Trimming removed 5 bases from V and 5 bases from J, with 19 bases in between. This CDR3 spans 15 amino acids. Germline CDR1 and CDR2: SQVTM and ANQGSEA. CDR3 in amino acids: CSVSVGARGDQPQHF. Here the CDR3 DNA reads TGCAGCGTTTCTGTTGGGGCCAGGGGAGATCAGCCCCAGCATTTT.

The CDR3 here is CASSNLGEPPYEQYF. CDR3 nucleotides: TGTGCCAGTAGTAATCTTGGGGAGCCCCCCTACGAGCAGTACTTC. The genes are TRBV19 and TRBJ2-7; tentatively, D is TRBD2 (5 bases). V was shortened by 4 bases and J by 2 bases, with 15 bases between the two germline ends. Per the germline V gene, CDR1 is LNHDA and CDR2 is SQIVND (reference sequence). The CDR3 spans 15 residues.

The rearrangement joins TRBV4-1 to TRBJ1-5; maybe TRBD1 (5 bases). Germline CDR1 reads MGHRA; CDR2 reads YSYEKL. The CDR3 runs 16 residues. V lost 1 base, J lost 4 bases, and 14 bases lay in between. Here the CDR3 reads CASSQGGGHNNQPQHF. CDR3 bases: TGCGCCAGCAGCCAAGGGGGTGGACACAATAATCAGCCCCAGCATTTT.

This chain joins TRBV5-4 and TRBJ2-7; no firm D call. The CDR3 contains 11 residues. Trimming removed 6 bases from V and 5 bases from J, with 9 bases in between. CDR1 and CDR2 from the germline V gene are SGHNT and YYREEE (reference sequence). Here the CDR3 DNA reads TGTGCCAGCATCACGAACCACGAGCAGTACTTC. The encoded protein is CASITNHEQYF.

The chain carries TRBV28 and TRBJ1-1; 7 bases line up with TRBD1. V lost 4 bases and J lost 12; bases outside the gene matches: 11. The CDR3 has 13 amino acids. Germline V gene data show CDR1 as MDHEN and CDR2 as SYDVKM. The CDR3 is CASSSAPDRWPFF. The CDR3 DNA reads TGTGCCAGCAGTTCGGCCCCGGACAGGTGGCCTTTCTTT.

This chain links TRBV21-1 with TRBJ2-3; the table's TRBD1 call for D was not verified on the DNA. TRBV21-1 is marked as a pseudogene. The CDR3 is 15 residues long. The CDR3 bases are TGTGCCAGCAGCAAAAGGACACCTAGCACAGATACGCAGTATTTT. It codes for CASSKRTPSTDTQYF.

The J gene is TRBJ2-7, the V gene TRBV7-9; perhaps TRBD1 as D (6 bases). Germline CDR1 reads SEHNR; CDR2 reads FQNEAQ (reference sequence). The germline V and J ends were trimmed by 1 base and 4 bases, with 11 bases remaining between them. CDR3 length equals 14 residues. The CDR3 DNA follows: TGTGCCAGCAGCTTAGTTGGCAGGGGTTACGAGCAGTACTTC. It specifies CASSLVGRGYEQYF.

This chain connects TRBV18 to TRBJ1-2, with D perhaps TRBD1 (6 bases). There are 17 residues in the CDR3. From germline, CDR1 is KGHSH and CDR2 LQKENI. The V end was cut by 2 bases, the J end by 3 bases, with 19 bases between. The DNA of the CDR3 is TGTGCCAGCTCACCATTCTTACAGGGTCGGTCGGACTATGGCTACACCTTC. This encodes CASSPFLQGRSDYGYTF.